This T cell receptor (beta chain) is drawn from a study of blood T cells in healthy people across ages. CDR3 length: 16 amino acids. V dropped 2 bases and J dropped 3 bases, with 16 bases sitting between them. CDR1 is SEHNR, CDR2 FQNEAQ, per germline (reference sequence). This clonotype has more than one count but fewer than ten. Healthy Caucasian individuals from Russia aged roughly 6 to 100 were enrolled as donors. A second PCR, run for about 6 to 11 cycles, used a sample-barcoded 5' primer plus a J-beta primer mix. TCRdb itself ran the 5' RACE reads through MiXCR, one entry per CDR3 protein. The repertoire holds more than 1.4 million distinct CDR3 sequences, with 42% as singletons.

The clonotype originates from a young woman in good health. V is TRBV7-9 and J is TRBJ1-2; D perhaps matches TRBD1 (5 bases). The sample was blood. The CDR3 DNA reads TGTGCCAGCAGCTTATTCGAACGGGGGTTCTACTATGGCTACACCTTC. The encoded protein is CASSLFERGFYYGYTF.